The 29 T cell receptor beta chains below were found in one sample sequenced in a study of CD8 T cells in Susac syndrome. When the RNA was reverse transcribed, random hexamers were used with an input of roughly 0.45 to 1 ug. TCRdb fed the immunoSEQ multiplex PCR reads into MiXCR, producing one record per CDR3 protein. The profile covers 300,000 or so distinct CDR3 sequences, with about 90% appearing a single time and over 0.05% taken by the ten largest. The sequencing sample was made of CD4+ T cells from PBMCs. Source of these receptors: a human donor with multiple sclerosis.

V usage is TRBV3-1 and J usage is TRBJ2-2; 10 bases match TRBD2. The CDR3 consists of 17 residues. With V trimmed by 4 bases and J by 1 base, 6 bases remained unmatched. Germline CDR1 is LGHDT and CDR2 is YNNKEL (reference sequence). The CDR3 spells CASSRLRTSGNTGELFF. The CDR3 DNA follows: TGTGCCAGCAGCCGCCTACGGACTAGCGGGAACACCGGGGAGCTGTTTTTT.

The rearrangement uses TRBV23-1 and TRBJ1-1; D is unresolved. TRBV23-1 is classed as an ORF, of uncertain function. This CDR3 has 16 amino acids. Deletions cut 4 bases from V and 0 bases from J, with 15 bases between. The CDR3 DNA reads TGCGCCAGCAGTCCAGGCAACCAGGCCATGAACACTGAAGCTTTCTTT. Encoded protein: CASSPGNQAMNTEAFF.

This clonotype was observed a few times. The CDR3 DNA sequence: TGTGCCAGCACCCTTTATACGAACACTGAAGCTTTCTTT. This sequence encodes CASTLYTNTEAFF. The V gene is TRBV11-1, the J gene TRBJ1-1; D gene uncertain. Trimming cost V 7 bases and J 1 base, with 10 bases left between them. CDR1 is SGHAT, CDR2 FQDESV, per germline (reference sequence). The CDR3 runs 13 residues.

The chain links TRBV6-5 to TRBJ1-1, with 9 bases lining up with TRBD1. The CDR3 runs 13 residues. After removal of 8 bases from V and 5 bases from J, the junction contained 6 bases not matched to a gene. CDR1 MNHEY and CDR2 SVGAGI come from the germline V gene. The CDR3 DNA sequence: TGTGCCAGCGGGGACAGGGTTGGGACTGAAGCTTTCTTT. This translates into CASGDRVGTEAFF.

The count of this clonotype is one. V is TRBV30 and J is TRBJ2-5; 7 bases align to TRBD2. Germline V CDR1 and CDR2: GTSNPN, SVGIG (reference sequence). Germline trimming cut 2 bases from V and 5 bases from J; bases unmatched to any gene: 8. The CDR3 contains 14 residues. The DNA of the CDR3 is TGTGCCTGGAGTCCGGGGGGTAGGAGGGAGACCCAGTACTTC. As protein: CAWSPGGRRETQYF.

The rearrangement links TRBV25-1 to TRBJ1-2; D gene unclear. Germline lookup yields CDR1 MGHDK and CDR2 SYGVNS. The V and J ends lost 1 base and 7 bases respectively, with 25 bases between them. The CDR3 loop spans 18 amino acids. CDR3 protein: CASSEFVRRATPRGGYTF. CDR3 DNA sequence: TGTGCCAGCAGTGAATTTGTTCGTCGGGCTACGCCTAGAGGTGGCTACACCTTC.

The chain uses TRBV15 and TRBJ1-5; 7 bases are a match to TRBD1. Germline CDR1 is LNHNV and CDR2 is YYDKDF (reference sequence). The ends lost 4 bases at V and 3 bases at J; junction bases unmatched: 6. This CDR3 comprises 15 residues. The CDR3 is CATSKTGLDNQPQHF. The CDR3 DNA sequence: TGTGCCACCAGCAAGACAGGGTTGGACAATCAGCCCCAGCATTTT.

The chain joins TRBV9 to TRBJ2-4; D is unresolved. The CDR3 totals 13 residues. Trimming stripped 4 bases from V and 6 bases from J, with 11 bases between. In germline, CDR1 is SGDLS, CDR2 YYNGEE. The DNA for the CDR3 is TGTGCCAGCAGCCCGAGGTGGGGAAACATTCAGTACTTC. Translated: CASSPRWGNIQYF.

This sequence joins TRBV12-3 or TRBV12-4 and TRBJ1-2; no clear D gene. The CDR3 length is 13 residues. V lost 5 bases and J lost 8, with 15 bases in between. CDR3 amino acids: CASSDIPRGGYTF. DNA of the CDR3: TGTGCCAGCAGTGACATACCCCGAGGGGGCTACACCTTC.

The rearrangement links TRBV7-2 to TRBJ1-2, with TRBD1 identical over 8 bases. Germline CDR1 and CDR2: SGHTA and FQGNSA. The CDR3 is 14 amino acids. V was pared by 5 bases and J by 7 bases, with 9 bases of the junction left unmatched. The CDR3 DNA reads TGTGCCAGCAGCGCAGGGACAGGAGTCGGTGGCTACACCTTC. Translating gives CASSAGTGVGGYTF.

This CDR3 is CASSPHPQTNTEAFF. DNA for the CDR3: TGTGCCAGCTCACCACACCCCCAGACGAACACTGAAGCTTTCTTT. The chain is built from TRBV18 and TRBJ1-1, with no clear D. Germline CDR1 reads KGHSH; CDR2 reads LQKENI. This CDR3 has 15 amino acids. V was shortened by 1 base and J by 1 base, with 10 bases between the two germline ends.

CDR3 amino acids: CASSLPGRDRTNSPLHF. The CDR3 nucleotides read TGTGCCAGCAGCCTCCCAGGGCGGGACAGGACCAATTCACCCCTCCACTTT. The V gene is TRBV7-8, the J gene TRBJ1-6; 8 nucleotides align to TRBD1. Germline V lookup: CDR1 SGHVS, CDR2 FQNEAQ. The J segment lost 7 bases and the V segment lost 5 bases, leaving 13 bases of the junction unmatched. The CDR3 has 17 residues. Together with reference TRBV7-8 and TRBJ1-6, the CDR3 gives the full variable domain: GAGVSQSPRYKVAKRGQDVALRCDPISGHVSLFWYQQALGQGPEFLTYFQNEAQLDKSGLPSDRFFAERPEGSVSTLKIQRTQQEDSAVYLCASSLPGRDRTNSPLHFGNGTRLTVT.

The CDR3 spells CSASFFLGQRTDTQYF. CDR3 DNA: TGCAGTGCTAGTTTCTTTTTGGGACAGAGAACAGATACGCAGTATTTT. The V gene is TRBV20-1, the J gene TRBJ2-3; TRBD1 matches 7 bases. CDR3 length: 16 residues. The junction had 12 bases not matched to a gene; V was cut back by 3 bases and J by 3 bases. Germline values: CDR1 DFQATT, CDR2 SNEGSKA (reference sequence).

The rearrangement joins TRBV24-1 to TRBJ1-2, with TRBD1 as a possible D gene (5 bases). Trimming took off 4 bases at V and 5 bases at J, with 13 bases between the two ends. The CDR3 has 14 residues. The V gene's germline CDR1 is KGHDR and CDR2 SFDVKD. DNA of the CDR3: TGTGCCACCAGTGACTCCGGGACTCCTTATGGCTACACCTTC. Amino acids: CATSDSGTPYGYTF.

The J gene is TRBJ2-3, the V gene TRBV2; D not certain. Trimming removed 8 bases at V and 0 bases at J, with 12 bases between. Germline assignment: CDR1 SNHLY and CDR2 FYNNEI. This CDR3 spans 14 amino acids. CDR3 residues: CASLPGPSTDTQYF. CDR3 DNA sequence: TGTGCCAGCCTCCCCGGACCTAGCACAGATACGCAGTATTTT.

This chain uses TRBV4-1 with TRBJ1-2; TRBD1 agrees at 7 bases. V trimming: 4 bases; J trimming: 3 bases; junction bases outside the gene matches: 8. The V gene's germline CDR1 is MGHRA and CDR2 YSYEKL. The CDR3 covers 15 residues. The DNA for the CDR3 is TGCGCCAGCAGCCTTCTACAGGGGATGTACTATGGCTACACCTTC. As protein: CASSLLQGMYYGYTF.

J is TRBJ2-1 and V is TRBV5-1; 12 bases are a match to TRBD2. CDR3 size: 17 residues. The ends lost 0 bases at V and 7 bases at J; junction bases unmatched: 8. The germline V gene has CDR1 SGHRS and CDR2 YFSETQ. CDR3 nucleotide sequence: TGCGCCAGCAGCTTGGAACGAGGGCTAGCGGGAGGGAATGAGCAGTTCTTC. It specifies CASSLERGLAGGNEQFF.

J is TRBJ2-4 and V is TRBV7-9; TRBD2 aligns across 11 bases. CDR3 size: 16 residues. With V trimmed by 7 bases and J by 0 bases, 5 bases remained unmatched. Per the germline V gene, CDR1 is SEHNR and CDR2 is FQNEAQ (reference sequence). CDR3 coding DNA: TGTGCCAGCACCCGGACTAGCGGGTTAGCCAAAAACATTCAGTACTTC. This gives the protein CASTRTSGLAKNIQYF.

The J gene is TRBJ2-7, the V gene TRBV11-1; D possibly corresponds to TRBD1 (5 bases). Germline-derived CDR1 and CDR2 are SGHAT and FQDESV (reference sequence). V was shortened by 0 bases and J by 0 bases, with 9 bases between the two germline ends. This CDR3 contains 15 residues. DNA for the CDR3: TGTGCCAGCAGCTTAGCGGGGCCTGCCTCCTACGAGCAGTACTTC. Its protein is CASSLAGPASYEQYF.

V gene TRBV20-1 combines with J gene TRBJ2-1; D not resolved. Germline V gene data show CDR1 as DFQATT and CDR2 as SNEGSKA (reference sequence). CDR3 size: 15 residues. Between the trimmed V and J ends, which lost 6 bases and 0 bases, there was a span of 15 bases. CDR3 in DNA: TGCAGTGCCCCGGCGCCCCGGAGCTCCTACAATGAGCAGTTCTTC. Protein sequence: CSAPAPRSSYNEQFF.

The chain links TRBV10-3 to TRBJ2-7, with TRBD2 as a possible D gene (6 bases). Trimming left V 7 bases short and J 0 bases short, with 13 bases between. Germline V gene lookup returns CDR1 ENHRY and CDR2 SYGVKD. This CDR3 is 14 amino acids long. The CDR3 DNA follows: TGTGCCATCAAAGAGGCGGGATCCTCCTACGAGCAGTACTTC. Amino acids: CAIKEAGSSYEQYF.

This chain links TRBV12-3 or TRBV12-4 with TRBJ2-7, with 8 nucleotides matching TRBD1. The CDR3 has 14 amino acids. Germline trimming cut 5 bases from V and 3 bases from J; bases unmatched to any gene: 6. In DNA, the CDR3 is TGTGCCAGCAGTCCCTCCGGGACAGGCTACGAGCAGTACTTC. Translation: CASSPSGTGYEQYF.

The chain combines TRBV20-1 with TRBJ2-3; D remains ambiguous. Trimming shortened V by 0 bases and J by 6 bases, and 10 bases separated the two germline ends. Germline V gene lookup returns CDR1 DFQATT and CDR2 SNEGSKA (reference sequence). The CDR3 runs to 13 residues. The CDR3 DNA reads TGCAGTGCTAGAGATCGAACGCGGGATACGCAGTATTTT. Translation: CSARDRTRDTQYF.

V gene TRBV30 combines with J gene TRBJ1-2; 7 bases agree with TRBD1. Germline V gene sequence: CDR1 GTSNPN, CDR2 SVGIG (reference sequence). The CDR3 length is 15 residues. J lost 2 bases, V lost 1 base, and 7 bases had no gene match. The CDR3 nucleotides are TGTGCCTGGAGTGCCCCCCAGGGGGGGAACTATGGCTACACCTTC. It specifies CAWSAPQGGNYGYTF.

J is TRBJ1-2 and V is TRBV12-3 or TRBV12-4; D unresolved. Trimming took 1 base from V and 8 from J, leaving 14 bases between them. The CDR3 contains 14 residues. The CDR3 DNA reads as TGTGCCAGCAGTTTAGTCGGGGTCCGAGTCGGCTACACCTTC. The encoded protein is CASSLVGVRVGYTF.

The genes are TRBV4-2 and TRBJ2-1; D ambiguous. Per germline, CDR1 LGHNA and CDR2 YNFKEQ. V lost 3 bases and J 8 bases, leaving 23 bases between the germline ends. This CDR3 region has 17 residues. The CDR3 bases are TGTGCCAGCAGCCAGGGCCTCGCTATCAAACTCGGCGATGAGCAGTTCTTC. Its protein product is CASSQGLAIKLGDEQFF.

The chain links TRBV7-2 to TRBJ2-2; TRBD1 or TRBD2 may be the D gene (5 bases each). There are 16 residues in the CDR3. Germline V gene sequence: CDR1 SGHTA, CDR2 FQGNSA. V was cut by 2 bases and J by 3 bases, with 13 bases left in between. As DNA, the CDR3 is TGTGCCAGCAGCTTATGGGGGAGACAATACACCGGGGAGCTGTTTTTT. Its translation: CASSLWGRQYTGELFF.

This clonotype occurred once. The CDR3 sequence: CASSLQGRTEAFF. CDR3 DNA: TGTGCCAGCAGCCTACAGGGAAGGACTGAAGCTTTCTTT. This chain uses TRBV7-8 with TRBJ1-1; TRBD1 might be the D (6 bases). The CDR3 length is 13 residues. Per germline, CDR1 SGHVS and CDR2 FQNEAQ. The V and J ends lost 5 bases and 5 bases respectively, with 12 bases between them.

The chain uses TRBV30 and TRBJ2-1; D is unresolved. CDR1 is GTSNPN and CDR2 is SVGIG in the germline V gene (reference sequence). The CDR3 covers 14 residues. Trimming left V 0 bases short and J 1 base short, with 7 bases between. DNA of the CDR3: TGTGCCTGGAGTGTCTATCCGTCCTACAATGAGCAGTTCTTC. It translates to CAWSVYPSYNEQFF.